This TCR beta chain stems from a study of shared clonotypes between healthy human individuals. The data were produced by immunoSEQ multiplex PCR, yet TCRdb's version contains in-frame clones alone and is incomplete. The sample lists some 600,000 clones; approximately 96% were seen once. Overall study results and limits: Sequencing of the sorted subsets was shown by rarefaction to be incomplete despite large depth. Among non-shared clonotypes, generation probabilities were lower than among those shared by all four donors. Sequencing depth was expected to affect clonotype sharing among donors.

With regard to this clone: The antigen is unknown.

The naive CD8 population came from CD45RO-negative cells selected for CCR7, without terminally differentiated effector memory CD45RA+ cells. The sequence was obtained from a woman in her twenties or thirties in good health. The sequencing sample was made of naive CD8+ T cells sorted from blood.

Here the CDR3 reads CASSLKSLRQGYAEAFF. CDR3 DNA: TGTGCCAGCAGTTTAAAATCTCTTCGGCAGGGGTATGCTGAAGCTTTCTTT. The chain links TRBV28 to TRBJ1-1, with a weak D call TRBD1 (6 bases). The CDR3 has 17 residues. Germline V gene data show CDR1 as MDHEN and CDR2 as SYDVKM. V was shortened by 2 bases and J by 6 bases, with 22 bases between the two germline ends.